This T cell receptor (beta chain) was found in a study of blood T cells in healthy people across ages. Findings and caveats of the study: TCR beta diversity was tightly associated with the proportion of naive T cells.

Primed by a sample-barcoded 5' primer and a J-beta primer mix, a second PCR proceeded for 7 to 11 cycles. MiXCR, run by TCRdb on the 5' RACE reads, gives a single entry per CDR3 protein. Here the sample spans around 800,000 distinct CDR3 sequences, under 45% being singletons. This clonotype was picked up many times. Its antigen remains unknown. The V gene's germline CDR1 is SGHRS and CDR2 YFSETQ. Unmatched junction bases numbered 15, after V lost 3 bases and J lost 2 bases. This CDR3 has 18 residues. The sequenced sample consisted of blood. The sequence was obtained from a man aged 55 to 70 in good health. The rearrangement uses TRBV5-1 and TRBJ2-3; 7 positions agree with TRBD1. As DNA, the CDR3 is TGCGCCAGCAGCTACCTAGGCGAGAAGGGGGCTTACACAGATACGCAGTATTTT. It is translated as CASSYLGEKGAYTDTQYF.